Listed below are T cell receptor beta chains from one sample, sequenced in a study of cytomegalovirus exposure and HLA in healthy donors. Here immunoSEQ multiplex PCR was the method, and the copy in TCRdb shows in-frame clones only, minus some. The sample includes 100,000 to 150,000 clones, 8% to 11% of them seen just once. The sequenced sample consisted of PBMCs. These receptor sequences come from a woman under 30 in good health and CMV-seropositive. The CDR3 runs from the conserved cysteine through the conserved F or W. A D gene is named only where the DNA matches it firmly. Clone size appears in some rows only: once, few, many, or a class for an expanded clone.

CDR3aa: CASKDSRQSYEQYF
CDR3nt: TGTGCCAGCAAGGACTCCCGGCAATCCTACGAGCAGTACTTC
d_gene: NA
j_gene: TRBJ2-7
v_gene: TRBV28
abundance: few

CDR3aa: CASSIRRSGTDTQYF
CDR3nt: TGTGCCAGTAGTATTCGGAGGTCGGGCACAGATACGCAGTATTTT
d_gene: NA
j_gene: TRBJ2-3
v_gene: TRBV19
abundance: NA

CDR3aa: CASSWRGEETQYF
CDR3nt: TGTGCCAGCAGCTGGCGGGGGGAGGAGACCCAGTACTTC
d_gene: TRBD2
j_gene: TRBJ2-5
v_gene: TRBV7-6
abundance: few

CDR3aa: CAISSGAQETQYF
CDR3nt: TGTGCCATCAGTAGCGGGGCCCAAGAGACCCAGTACTTC
d_gene: TRBD2
j_gene: TRBJ2-5
v_gene: TRBV10-3
abundance: NA

CDR3aa: CAWSVPGLGAFF
CDR3nt: TGTGCCTGGAGTGTACCAGGACTGGGAGCTTTCTTT
d_gene: NA
j_gene: TRBJ1-1
v_gene: TRBV30
abundance: NA

CDR3aa: CASSLGDTYEQYF
CDR3nt: TGTGCCAGCAGCTTAGGGGACACCTACGAGCAGTACTTC
d_gene: NA
j_gene: TRBJ2-7
v_gene: TRBV7-9
abundance: NA

CDR3aa: CASSYQVSAGIFF
CDR3nt: TGTGCCAGCAGTTATCAGGTTTCGGCAGGGATTTTCTTT
d_gene: NA
j_gene: TRBJ1-1
v_gene: TRBV6-6
abundance: NA

CDR3aa: CASSQDRNTIYF
CDR3nt: TGTGCCAGCAGCCAAGATCGGAACACCATATATTTT
d_gene: NA
j_gene: TRBJ1-3
v_gene: TRBV14
abundance: NA

CDR3aa: CASVGEGHTEAFF
CDR3nt: TGTGCTAGTGTTGGGGAGGGCCACACTGAAGCTTTCTTT
d_gene: NA
j_gene: TRBJ1-1
v_gene: TRBV12-5
abundance: NA

CDR3aa: CASSLDPAGYEQYF
CDR3nt: TGTGCCAGCAGCTTAGACCCGGCAGGCTACGAGCAGTACTTC
d_gene: NA
j_gene: TRBJ2-7
v_gene: TRBV11-2
abundance: NA

CDR3aa: CASSLDRATDTQYF
CDR3nt: TGTGCCAGCAGCCTCGACAGGGCGACAGATACGCAGTATTTT
d_gene: TRBD1
j_gene: TRBJ2-3
v_gene: TRBV6-5
abundance: few

CDR3aa: CASSLRDYSPLHF
CDR3nt: TGTGCCAGCAGTTTACGGGACTATTCACCCCTCCACTTT
d_gene: NA
j_gene: TRBJ1-6
v_gene: TRBV27
abundance: few

CDR3aa: CASSEGSSGAQYF
CDR3nt: TGTGCCAGCAGTGAGGGTTCTAGCGGTGCCCAGTACTTC
d_gene: TRBD2
j_gene: TRBJ2-5
v_gene: TRBV2
abundance: few

CDR3aa: CSARSGPGILANTEAFF
CDR3nt: TGCAGCGCCCGGTCCGGTCCAGGGATATTGGCGAACACTGAAGCTTTCTTT
d_gene: NA
j_gene: TRBJ1-1
v_gene: TRBV29-1
abundance: few

CDR3aa: CASIDRGPREKLFF
CDR3nt: TGTGCCAGCATCGACAGGGGCCCAAGGGAAAAACTGTTTTTT
d_gene: TRBD1
j_gene: TRBJ1-4
v_gene: TRBV6-6
abundance: few

CDR3aa: CASSELAGLNEQFF
CDR3nt: TGTGCCAGCTCAGAACTAGCGGGATTAAATGAGCAGTTCTTC
d_gene: TRBD2
j_gene: TRBJ2-1
v_gene: TRBV18
abundance: few

CDR3aa: CASSEWGGQPQHF
CDR3nt: TGTGCCAGCAGTGAATGGGGGGGGCAGCCCCAGCATTTT
d_gene: NA
j_gene: TRBJ1-5
v_gene: TRBV6-1
abundance: few